These 6 T cell receptor beta chains were all obtained from the same sample, sequenced in a study of cytomegalovirus exposure and HLA in healthy donors. A multiplex PCR was run with 60 Vbeta primers and 13 Jbeta primers. Repertoires were generated with immunoSEQ multiplex PCR, while TCRdb's copy carries only in-frame clones and drops some. This table has 120,000 or so clones, 75% to 85% appearing once. Input material: PBMCs. These receptors all stem from a man aged 35 to 55 in good health and CMV-seronegative.

This clone has only a few counts. The rearrangement links TRBV18 to TRBJ2-7, with D perhaps TRBD2 (6 bases). This CDR3 spans 15 amino acids. Germline CDR1 and CDR2: KGHSH and LQKENI. V was trimmed by 3 bases and J by 1 base, leaving 13 bases between them. The chain's CDR3 is CASSPLGAGSYEQYF. The CDR3 coding sequence is TGTGCCAGCTCACCGCTCGGGGCGGGGTCCTACGAGCAGTACTTC. The entire variable domain, with the rest obtained from reference TRBV18 and TRBJ2-7, is as follows: NAGVMQNPRHLVRRRGQEARLRCSPMKGHSHVYWYRQLPEEGLKFMVYLQKENIIDESGMPKERFSAEFPKEGPSILRIQQVVRGDSAAYFCASSPLGAGSYEQYFGPGTRLTVT.

The chain recombines TRBV6-5 with TRBJ1-6; D is unresolved. CDR3 length equals 12 residues. Per the germline V gene, CDR1 is MNHEY and CDR2 is SVGAGI. Trimming pared 6 bases from V and 13 bases from J, leaving 13 bases between. The CDR3 DNA is TGTGCCAGCAGCGAGGGTACTTCTCCCCTCCACTTT. Amino acids: CASSEGTSPLHF.

This clone was counted only a few times. The chain recombines TRBV21-1 with TRBJ2-7; the table's TRBD2 call for D was not verified on the DNA. TRBV21-1 has pseudogene status. This CDR3 is built from 20 residues. The CDR3 nucleotides read TGTGCCAGCAGCAAAGCGTCACTAGCGGGGGGGCGGGCTCCGCACTACGAGCAGTACTTC. This codes for CASSKASLAGGRAPHYEQYF.

The V gene is TRBV5-4, the J gene TRBJ2-5; the match to TRBD2 covers 9 bases. The V gene end was trimmed by 0 bases and the J gene end by 1 base; junction bases not matched to a gene: 7. Per germline, CDR1 SGHNT and CDR2 YYREEE (reference sequence). This CDR3 has 17 residues. The CDR3 coding sequence is TGTGCCAGCAGCTTGGGGCGGGGACTAGCCCTCCAAGAGACCCAGTACTTC. This gives the protein CASSLGRGLALQETQYF.

The V and J genes are TRBV30 and TRBJ1-5; TRBD1 aligns across 7 bases. This CDR3 region has 13 residues. V lost 0 bases to trimming and J lost 7 bases; unmatched junction nucleotides: 3. The germline V gene has CDR1 GTSNPN and CDR2 SVGIG (reference sequence). CDR3 in amino acids: CAWSVRDSQPQHF. Here the CDR3 DNA reads TGTGCCTGGAGTGTAAGGGACAGCCAGCCCCAGCATTTT.

This clone has more than one count but fewer than ten. This chain connects TRBV25-1 to TRBJ1-5; D remains unclear. This CDR3 spans 15 amino acids. Per germline, CDR1 MGHDK and CDR2 SYGVNS. The ends were cut back, 0 bases at V and 6 bases at J, with 12 bases in the middle. CDR3 region: CASSEYPGSVQPQHF. The DNA for the CDR3 is TGTGCCAGCAGTGAATATCCGGGGAGCGTTCAGCCCCAGCATTTT.